This TCR beta chain derives from a study of blood T cell repertoires in COVID-19. Repertoires were generated with immunoSEQ multiplex PCR, while TCRdb's copy carries only in-frame clones and drops some. The repertoire consists of about 130,000 clones, with around 81% occurring once and the leading ten covering 9.5% to 14%. Germline CDR1 is SNHLY and CDR2 is FYNNEI. Between the trimmed V and J ends, which lost 2 bases and 0 bases, there was a span of 11 bases. The CDR3 consists of 15 residues. This receptor was obtained from a human donor in a cohort sampled during active COVID-19. The sequenced material came from peripheral blood. The chain combines TRBV2 with TRBJ2-7, with D perhaps matching TRBD2 (5 bases). CDR3 in DNA: TGTGCCAGCAGTGAATCGAGAGGGCCCTCCTACGAGCAGTACTTC. This encodes CASSESRGPSYEQYF.